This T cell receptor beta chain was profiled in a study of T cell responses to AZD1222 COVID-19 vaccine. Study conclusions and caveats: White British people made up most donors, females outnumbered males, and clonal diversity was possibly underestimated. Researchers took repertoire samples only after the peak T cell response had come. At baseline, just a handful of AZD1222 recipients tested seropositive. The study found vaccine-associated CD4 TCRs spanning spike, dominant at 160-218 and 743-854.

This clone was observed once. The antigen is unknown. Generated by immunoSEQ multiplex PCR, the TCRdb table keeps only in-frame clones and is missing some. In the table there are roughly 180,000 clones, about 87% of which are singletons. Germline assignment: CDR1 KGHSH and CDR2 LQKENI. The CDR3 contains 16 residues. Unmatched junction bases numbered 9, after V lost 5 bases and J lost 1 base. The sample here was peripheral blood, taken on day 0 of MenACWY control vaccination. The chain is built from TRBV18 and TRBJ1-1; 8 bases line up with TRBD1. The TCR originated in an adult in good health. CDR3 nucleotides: TGTGCCAGCTCATCAACAAGAACAGGGGGGAACACTGAAGCTTTCTTT. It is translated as CASSSTRTGGNTEAFF.